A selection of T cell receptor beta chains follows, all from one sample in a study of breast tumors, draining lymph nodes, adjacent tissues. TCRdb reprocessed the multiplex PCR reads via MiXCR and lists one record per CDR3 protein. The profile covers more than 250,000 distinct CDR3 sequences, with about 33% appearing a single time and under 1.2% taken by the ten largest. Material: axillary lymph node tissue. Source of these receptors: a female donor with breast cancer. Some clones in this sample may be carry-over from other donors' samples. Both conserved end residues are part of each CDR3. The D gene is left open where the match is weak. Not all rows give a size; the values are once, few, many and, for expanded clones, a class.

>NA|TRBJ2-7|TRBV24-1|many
CATSERTNSREQYF
TGTGCCACCAGTGAGAGGACTAACAGCCGCGAGCAGTACTTC
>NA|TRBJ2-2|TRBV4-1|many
CASSQDGRGWDTGELFF
TGCGCCAGCAGCCAAGATGGAAGGGGCTGGGACACCGGGGAGCTGTTTTTT
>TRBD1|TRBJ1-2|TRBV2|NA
CASRTGDYGYTF
TGTGCTAGCCGGACAGGTGACTATGGCTACACCTTC
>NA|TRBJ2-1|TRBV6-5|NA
CASTGWSNEQFF
TGTGCCAGCACTGGCTGGAGCAATGAGCAGTTCTTC
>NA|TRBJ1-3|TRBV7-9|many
CASSFAAGAGNTIYF
TGTGCCAGCAGCTTTGCGGCGGGGGCTGGAAACACCATATATTTT
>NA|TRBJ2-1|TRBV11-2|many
CASTLLGGNEQFF
TGTGCCAGCACCCTCCTCGGTGGGAATGAGCAGTTCTTC
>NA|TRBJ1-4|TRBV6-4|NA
CVSGQRREKLFF
TGTGTCAGCGGCCAGCGTCGAGAAAAACTGTTTTTT
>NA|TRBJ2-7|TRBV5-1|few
CASSLGWGQLSEQYF
TGCGCCAGCAGCTTGGGTTGGGGCCAGCTTTCCGAGCAGTACTTC
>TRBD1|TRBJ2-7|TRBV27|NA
CASSRDRSYYEQYF
TGTGCCAGCAGCCGGGACAGGTCATACTACGAGCAGTACTTC
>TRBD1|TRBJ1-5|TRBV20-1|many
CSAAGTGGHQPQHF
TGCAGTGCTGCCGGGACAGGGGGCCATCAGCCCCAGCATTTT
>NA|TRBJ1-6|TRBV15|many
CATSMGGLPRPLHF
TGTGCCACCAGCATGGGGGGGCTCCCGCGTCCCCTCCACTTT
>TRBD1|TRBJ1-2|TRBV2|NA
CASSQQGIGYTF
TGTGCCAGCAGTCAACAGGGGATTGGCTACACCTTC
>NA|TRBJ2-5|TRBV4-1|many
CASSPTSQETQYF
TGCGCCAGCAGCCCGACTAGCCAAGAGACCCAGTACTTC
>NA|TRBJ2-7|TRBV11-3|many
CASSLRREPYEQYF
TGTGCCAGCAGCCTCCGGAGGGAGCCCTACGAGCAGTACTTC
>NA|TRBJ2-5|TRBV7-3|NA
CASGGGLQETQYF
TGTGCCAGCGGGGGAGGACTACAAGAGACCCAGTACTTC
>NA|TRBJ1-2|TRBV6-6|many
CASLPGAAGDYGYTF
TGTGCCAGCTTACCGGGGGCGGCAGGGGACTATGGCTACACCTTC
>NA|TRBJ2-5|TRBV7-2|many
CASSLGLVQETQYF
TGTGCCAGCAGCTTAGGGCTAGTTCAAGAGACCCAGTACTTC
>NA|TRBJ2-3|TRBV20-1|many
CSAQGQSSTDTQYF
TGCAGTGCCCAAGGACAGTCTAGCACAGATACGCAGTATTTT
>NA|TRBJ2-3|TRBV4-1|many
CASSHFQGGDTQYF
TGCGCCAGCAGCCACTTTCAGGGGGGAGATACGCAGTATTTT
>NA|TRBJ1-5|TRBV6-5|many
CASSWGGVGQPQHF
TGTGCCAGCAGTTGGGGGGGTGTCGGGCAGCCCCAGCATTTT
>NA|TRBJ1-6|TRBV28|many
CASSLPGLAPLHF
TGTGCCAGCAGTTTACCAGGGTTAGCACCCCTCCACTTT
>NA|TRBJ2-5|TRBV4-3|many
CASSQEAGMGETQYF
TGCGCCAGCAGCCAAGAGGCGGGGATGGGGGAGACCCAGTACTTC
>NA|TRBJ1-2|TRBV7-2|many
CASSLDRMRGNYGYTF
TGTGCCAGCAGCTTAGACCGTATGAGGGGGAACTATGGCTACACCTTC
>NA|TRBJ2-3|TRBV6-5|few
CASRYAIGLADTQYF
TGTGCCAGCCGCTATGCCATTGGTTTAGCAGATACGCAGTATTTT
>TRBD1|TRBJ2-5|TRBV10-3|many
CAISENPGGWSETQYF
TGTGCCATCAGTGAAAACCCAGGGGGCTGGTCGGAGACCCAGTACTTC
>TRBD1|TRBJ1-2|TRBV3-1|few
CASSQASTGGANYGYTF
TGTGCCAGCAGCCAGGCCAGCACAGGGGGCGCTAACTATGGCTACACCTTC
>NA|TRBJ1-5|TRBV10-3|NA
CASSEGGGLNQLQHF
TGTGCCAGCAGTGAAGGGGGGGGCCTCAATCAGCTCCAGCATTTT
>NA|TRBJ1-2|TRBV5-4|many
CASSLSMGTPYGYTF
TGTGCCAGCAGCTTGTCTATGGGGACGCCCTATGGCTACACCTTC
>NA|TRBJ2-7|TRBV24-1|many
CATSDPKDRTYEQYF
TGTGCCACCAGTGATCCAAAAGACCGGACCTACGAGCAGTACTTC
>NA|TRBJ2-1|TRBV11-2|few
CASSLALEAEQFF
TGTGCCAGCAGCCTAGCTCTAGAAGCTGAGCAGTTCTTC
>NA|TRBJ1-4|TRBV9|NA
CASSPNSGRAREKLFF
TGTGCCAGCAGCCCCAATAGCGGGAGGGCGCGTGAAAAACTGTTTTTT
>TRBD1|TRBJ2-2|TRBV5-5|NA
CASSLGCPGGWNTGELFF
TGTGCCAGCAGCTTGGGATGTCCAGGGGGTTGGAACACCGGGGAGCTGTTTTTT
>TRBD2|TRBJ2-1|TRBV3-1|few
CASSGTTGDSSYNEQFF
TGTGCCAGCAGCGGGACTACTGGAGATAGCTCCTACAATGAGCAGTTCTTC
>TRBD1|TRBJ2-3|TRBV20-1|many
CSAAPLIRGRGTDTQYF
TGCAGTGCAGCACCTTTGATCAGGGGGCGAGGCACAGATACGCAGTATTTT
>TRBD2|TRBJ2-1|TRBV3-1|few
CASSRGRIQFF
TGTGCCAGCAGCCGCGGGAGGATCCAGTTCTTC
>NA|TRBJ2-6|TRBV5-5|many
CASSAGSGANVLTF
TGTGCCAGCAGCGCGGGGTCTGGGGCCAACGTCCTGACTTTC
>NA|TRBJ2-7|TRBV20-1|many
CSIVPGSSYEQYF
TGCAGTATTGTCCCCGGGAGCTCCTACGAGCAGTACTTC
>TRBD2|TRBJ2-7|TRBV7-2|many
CASSHPQGTSDEQYF
TGTGCCAGCAGTCATCCTCAGGGGACTAGCGACGAGCAGTACTTC
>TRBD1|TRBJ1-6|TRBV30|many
CAWKADRGNSPLHF
TGTGCCTGGAAAGCGGACAGGGGCAACTCACCCCTCCACTTT
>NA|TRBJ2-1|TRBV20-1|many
CSAPTQSSYNEQFF
TGCAGTGCCCCGACTCAGAGCTCCTACAATGAGCAGTTCTTC
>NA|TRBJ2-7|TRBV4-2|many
CASSQDGRRPYEQYF
TGTGCCAGCAGCCAAGATGGACGGCGGCCCTACGAGCAGTACTTC
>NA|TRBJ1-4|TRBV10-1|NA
CASGTLNEKLFF
TGCGCCAGTGGGACTCTCAATGAAAAACTGTTTTTT
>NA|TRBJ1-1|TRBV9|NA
CASSAGLGTEAFF
TGTGCCAGCAGCGCTGGCCTGGGAACTGAAGCTTTCTTT